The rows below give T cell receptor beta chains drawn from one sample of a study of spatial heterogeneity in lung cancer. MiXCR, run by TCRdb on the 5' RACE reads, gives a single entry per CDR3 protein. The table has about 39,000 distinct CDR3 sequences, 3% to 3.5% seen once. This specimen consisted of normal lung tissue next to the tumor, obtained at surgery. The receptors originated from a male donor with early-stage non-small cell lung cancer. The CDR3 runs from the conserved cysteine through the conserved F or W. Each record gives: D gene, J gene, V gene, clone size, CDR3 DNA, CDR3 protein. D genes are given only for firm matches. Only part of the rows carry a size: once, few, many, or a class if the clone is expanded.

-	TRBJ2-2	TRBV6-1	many	TGTGCCAGCAGCCTCGCTACCGGGGAGCTGTTTTTT	CASSLATGELFF
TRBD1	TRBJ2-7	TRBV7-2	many	TGTGCCAGCAGCTTGGGGGACAGTCACTACGAGCAGTACTTC	CASSLGDSHYEQYF
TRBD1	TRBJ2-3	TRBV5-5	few	TGTGCCAGCACAACCGACAGGGGCAGCACAGATACGCAGTATTTT	CASTTDRGSTDTQYF
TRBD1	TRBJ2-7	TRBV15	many	TGTGCCACCAGCAGAGATACAGGGGGTGTCTACGAGCAGTACTTC	CATSRDTGGVYEQYF
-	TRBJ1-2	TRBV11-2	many	TGTGCCAGCAGCGAAGGACTGTATGGCTACACCTTC	CASSEGLYGYTF
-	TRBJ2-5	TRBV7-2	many	TGTGCCAGCAGCCCCGGGACACGGCATCAAGAGACCCAGTACTTC	CASSPGTRHQETQYF
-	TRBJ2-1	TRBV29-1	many	TGCAGCGTTGTCCCAAGTAGCAATGAGCAGTTCTTC	CSVVPSSNEQFF
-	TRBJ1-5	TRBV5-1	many	TGCGCCAGCAGCTTGGATTGGGGTAGCAATCAGCCCCAGCATTTT	CASSLDWGSNQPQHF
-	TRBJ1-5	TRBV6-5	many	TGTGCCAGCAGTTACTCTGGGTCGAATCAGCCCCAGCATTTT	CASSYSGSNQPQHF
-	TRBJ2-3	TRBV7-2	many	TGTGCCAGCAGCTTAGAGGGACGAAAAACAGATACGCAGTATTTT	CASSLEGRKTDTQYF
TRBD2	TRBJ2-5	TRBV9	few	TGTGCCAGCAGCGTAGGCGGGAGGCGGGGGTTTGGGGAGACCCAGTACTTC	CASSVGGRRGFGETQYF
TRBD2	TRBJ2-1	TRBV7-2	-	TGTGCCAGCAGCTTAGCGCGCCTAGCGGGGGGGAATGAGCAGTTCTTC	CASSLARLAGGNEQFF
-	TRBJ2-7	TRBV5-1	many	TGCGCCAGCAGCTTGGCCCTAGCTGACTACGAGCAGTACTTC	CASSLALADYEQYF
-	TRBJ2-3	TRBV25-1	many	TGTGCCAGCAGTGAATTTAAAGGCACAGATACGCAGTATTTT	CASSEFKGTDTQYF
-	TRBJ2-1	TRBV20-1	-	TGCAGTGCCTTTACACCTCAGGGGAACTACAATGAGCAGTTCTTC	CSAFTPQGNYNEQFF
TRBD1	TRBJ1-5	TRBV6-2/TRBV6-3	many	TGTGCCAGCAGCAAGACAGGGAGTCAGCCCCAGCATTTT	CASSKTGSQPQHF
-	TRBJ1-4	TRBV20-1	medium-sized	TGCAGTGCTAGGGACCTGGGGAATGAAAAACTGTTTTTT	CSARDLGNEKLFF
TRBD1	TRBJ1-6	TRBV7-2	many	TGTGCCAGCAGCATCGGGACAGTCGGATCACCCCTCCACTTT	CASSIGTVGSPLHF
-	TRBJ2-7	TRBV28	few	TGTGCCAGCAGTTCTACGGGGGGCCGTTACGAGCAGTACTTC	CASSSTGGRYEQYF
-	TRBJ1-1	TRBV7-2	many	TGTGCCAGCAGTTCCTCGGGACGATGGGGCACTGAAGCTTTCTTT	CASSSSGRWGTEAFF
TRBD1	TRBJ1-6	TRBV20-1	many	TGCAGTGCTAGCCGGGACAGGGTAGATTCACCCCTCCACTTT	CSASRDRVDSPLHF
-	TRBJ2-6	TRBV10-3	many	TGTGCCATCAGCCCCAACTCTGGGGCCAACGTCCTGACTTTC	CAISPNSGANVLTF
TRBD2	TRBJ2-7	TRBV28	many	TGTGCCAGCAGTTTAGATTTACTAGCGGGGGCCTCCTACGAGCAGTACTTC	CASSLDLLAGASYEQYF
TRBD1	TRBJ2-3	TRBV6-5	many	TGTGCCAGCAGTAGACAGGGGTCAGGGACAGATACGCAGTATTTT	CASSRQGSGTDTQYF
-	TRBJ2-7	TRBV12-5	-	TGTGCTAGAGGGACCTCCTACGAGCAGTACTTC	CARGTSYEQYF
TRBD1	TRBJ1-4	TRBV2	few	TGTGCCACCTTAGGACAGGTCGGAGAAAAACTGTTTTTT	CATLGQVGEKLFF
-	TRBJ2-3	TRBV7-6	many	TGTGCCAGCAGCTTAGCGGGAGGAATCACAGATACGCAGTATTTT	CASSLAGGITDTQYF
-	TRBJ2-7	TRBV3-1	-	TGTGCCAGCAGCCAAGGGTCCGGGCAGTACTTC	CASSQGSGQYF
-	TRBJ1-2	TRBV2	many	TGTGCCAGCAGTGTAAACTATGGCTACACCTTC	CASSVNYGYTF
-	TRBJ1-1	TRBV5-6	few	TGTGCCAGCAGCCCTTCGACAGGTTTTGCCGAAGCTTTCTTT	CASSPSTGFAEAFF
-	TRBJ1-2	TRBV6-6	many	TGTGCCAGCAGTTTAAACAGGGCTCCTAACTATGGCTACACCTTC	CASSLNRAPNYGYTF
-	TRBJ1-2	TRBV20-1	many	TGCAGTGCTAGCAAGGGCTCCTATGGCTACACCTTC	CSASKGSYGYTF
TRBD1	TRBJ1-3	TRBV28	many	TGTGCCAGCAGTTACCTGTCCCGGGACAGGGTTGGAAACACCATATATTTT	CASSYLSRDRVGNTIYF
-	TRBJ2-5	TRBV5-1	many	TGCGCCAGCAGCTTGGGCCTAGGCCCTCAAGAGACCCAGTACTTC	CASSLGLGPQETQYF
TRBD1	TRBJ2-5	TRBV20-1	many	TGCAGTGCTTCTACAGGGGGCGTCGGGGAGACCCAGTACTTC	CSASTGGVGETQYF
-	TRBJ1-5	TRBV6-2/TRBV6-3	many	TGTGCCAGCATGGGCTGGGCTGCTAACGATCAGCCCCAGCATTTT	CASMGWAANDQPQHF
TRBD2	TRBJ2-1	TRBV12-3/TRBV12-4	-	TGTGCCAGCAGTTGGGCTAGCGGGGGGGCCCCCGCTAGGGATGAGCAGTTCTTC	CASSWASGGAPARDEQFF
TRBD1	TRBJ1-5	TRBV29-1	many	TGCAGCGTAAACACAGGGGACAATCAGCCCCAGCATTTT	CSVNTGDNQPQHF
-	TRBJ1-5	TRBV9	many	TGTGCCAGCAGCGTATCAGGGACTGGAGCCCAGCATTTT	CASSVSGTGAQHF
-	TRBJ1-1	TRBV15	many	TGTGCCACCAGCATGCTCGAGTCGTCGGGCACTGAAGCTTTCTTT	CATSMLESSGTEAFF
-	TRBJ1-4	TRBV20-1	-	TGCAGTGCTATGTTACAGGGATCCCAGGGGCTGTTTTTT	CSAMLQGSQGLFF
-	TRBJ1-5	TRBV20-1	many	TGCAGTGCTGGGACCTTGGCGGGACCTAGCAATCAGCCCCAGCATTTT	CSAGTLAGPSNQPQHF
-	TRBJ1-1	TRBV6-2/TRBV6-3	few	TGTGCCAGCAGTTACTCAGGGTGGTTTGAAGCTTTCTTT	CASSYSGWFEAFF
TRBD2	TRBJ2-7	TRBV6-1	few	TGTGCCAGCAGGGATAGCGGGCCCCACCCGCCCTCCTACGAGCAGTACTTC	CASRDSGPHPPSYEQYF
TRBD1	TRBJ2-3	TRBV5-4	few	TGTGCCAGCAGCCGTGGGACAGGGACGACAGATACGCAGTATTTT	CASSRGTGTTDTQYF
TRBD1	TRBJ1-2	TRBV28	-	TGTGCCGGAGGACAGGGGGGGGGTGATGGCTACACCTTC	CAGGQGGGDGYTF
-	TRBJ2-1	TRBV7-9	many	TGTGCCAGCAGCTCCCATTTCGGGCGACCCGACTCCTACAATGAGCAGTTCTTC	CASSSHFGRPDSYNEQFF
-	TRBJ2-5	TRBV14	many	TGTGCCAGCAGCCTCCAGTTGCGGGAGACCCAGTACTTC	CASSLQLRETQYF
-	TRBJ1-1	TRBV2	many	TGTGCCAGCAGTGGGGGAATGAACACTGAAGCTTTCTTT	CASSGGMNTEAFF
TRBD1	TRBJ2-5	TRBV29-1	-	TGCAGCGGCACACAGGGGTTGGACGAGACCCAGTACTTC	CSGTQGLDETQYF
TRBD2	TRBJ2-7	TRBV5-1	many	TGCGCCAGCAGCTTGGGGCCTACTAGCGGAGCGAGCGAGCAGTACTTC	CASSLGPTSGASEQYF